The 7 T cell receptor beta chains given below trace back to one sample, sequenced in a study of T cell repertoires in cytomegalovirus infection. TCRdb re-derived calls from the reads in MiXCR, one entry per CDR3 protein. The sample has approximately 730,000 distinct CDR3 sequences; about 28% are singletons. No antigen has been identified for these receptors. The sample in question was cultured CD8+ T cells from PBMCs, obtained from culture after CMV antigen stimulation. These receptors were obtained from a human donor in good health (CMV status not recorded). Some clones in this sample may be carry-over from other donors' samples.

This chain connects TRBV24-1 to TRBJ2-2; D perhaps matches TRBD1 (5 bases). CDR1 is KGHDR, CDR2 SFDVKD, per germline. V was clipped by 1 base and J by 3 bases, with 17 bases between them. This CDR3 comprises 18 residues. CDR3 DNA sequence: TGTGCCACCAGTGATTTTGAACAGGCCCTGGTGGACACCGGGGAGCTGTTTTTT. It specifies CATSDFEQALVDTGELFF.

This clonotype was counted between two and nine times. V usage is TRBV7-9 and J usage is TRBJ2-7; D could derive from TRBD1 or TRBD2 (5 bases each). Looked up from germline, CDR1 is SEHNR and CDR2 is FQNEAQ (reference sequence). The CDR3 consists of 15 residues. V lost 4 bases, J lost 4 bases, and 17 bases lay in between. The chain's CDR3 is CASSSGTPGPYEQYF. The CDR3 DNA is TGTGCCAGCAGCTCCGGGACCCCTGGGCCTTACGAGCAGTACTTC.

This clonotype was observed a single time. One end of the junction fails to match germline, which may point to a read error. This chain uses TRBV5-4 with TRBJ2-1; D unclear. Germline assignment: CDR1 SGHNT and CDR2 YYREEE (reference sequence). The length of the CDR3 is 11 residues. The DNA of the CDR3 is TGTACCAGCAGCGTTTACAATGAGCAGTTCTTC. This codes for CTSSVYNEQFF.

Only a few counts were recorded for this clonotype. The V call is TRBV6-6, the J call TRBJ2-1, with a weak D call TRBD2 (6 bases). This CDR3 is built from 16 residues. Germline CDR1 is MNHNY and CDR2 is SVGAGI (reference sequence). Deletions cut 7 bases from V and 12 bases from J, with 28 bases between. The CDR3 coding sequence is TGTGCCAGCACCCCTCGGGTCTGGCGGGGACCCCATGGGCAGTTCTTC. This gives the protein CASTPRVWRGPHGQFF.

The V gene is TRBV20-1, the J gene TRBJ2-1, with no clear D. The CDR3 has 11 amino acids. Trimming took off 4 bases at V and 4 bases at J, with 5 bases between the two ends. From germline, CDR1 is DFQATT and CDR2 SNEGSKA (reference sequence). The CDR3 DNA reads as TGCAGTGCTACCCGTTACAATGAGCAGTTCTTC. Its translation is CSATRYNEQFF.

The chain has TRBV19 and TRBJ1-2; D unclear. V lost 9 bases to trimming and J lost 2 bases, with 19 bases between them. Germline loops: CDR1 LNHDA, CDR2 SQIVND (reference sequence). The CDR3 is 15 residues long. The CDR3 DNA reads TGTGCCAGCCAGGCGGGAGACAACTTAAACTATGGCTACACCTTC. The encoded protein is CASQAGDNLNYGYTF.

The chain employs TRBV28 and TRBJ2-5, with TRBD1 matching over 9 bases. The CDR3 is 15 amino acids. The germline V gene encodes CDR1 MDHEN and CDR2 SYDVKM. V trimming: 6 bases; J trimming: 1 base; junction bases outside the gene matches: 6. CDR3 residues: CASRYRQGVQETQYF. DNA of the CDR3: TGTGCCAGCAGATACCGACAGGGGGTCCAAGAGACCCAGTACTTC.